The 19 T cell receptor beta chains below all came from one sample that was sequenced in a study of blood T cell repertoires in COVID-19. Some clones are missing from TCRdb's copy, which holds only in-frame ones; the method was immunoSEQ multiplex PCR. There are about 150,000 clones in the sample; about nine tenths occur only once, and about 2% lies in the top ten. Source material: peripheral blood. These receptors all come from a human donor in a cohort sampled during active COVID-19.

This clone has only a few counts. The chain couples TRBV12-3 or TRBV12-4 to TRBJ1-6; tentatively, D is TRBD1 (5 bases). The germline V and J ends were trimmed by 4 bases and 10 bases, with 8 bases remaining between them. The CDR3 length is 12 residues. CDR3 residues: CASSSGSSPLHF. CDR3 bases: TGTGCCAGCAGTTCAGGGTCGTCACCCCTCCACTTT.

The chain is built from TRBV7-2 and TRBJ2-1; 8 bases are shared with TRBD2. The CDR3 has 18 amino acids. The germline V gene has CDR1 SGHTA and CDR2 FQGNSA. J gave up 0 bases and V 5 bases, and 12 bases lay outside the gene matches. CDR3 protein: CASSLRRVTSGSYNEQFF. CDR3 DNA: TGTGCCAGCAGCCTACGCAGAGTTACTAGCGGCTCCTACAATGAGCAGTTCTTC.

This sequence joins TRBV7-3 and TRBJ2-2, with D tentatively TRBD1 (5 bases). The CDR3 contains 14 residues. V gave up 5 bases and J gave up 4 bases, with 11 bases separating them. CDR1 and CDR2 (germline): SGHTA, FQGTGA. The CDR3 region is CASSVGQATGELFF. CDR3 sequence (DNA): TGTGCCAGCAGCGTCGGACAAGCCACCGGGGAGCTGTTTTTT.

This clone was seen only a few times. The chain carries TRBV6-2 or TRBV6-3 and TRBJ1-2; 7 positions agree with TRBD1. With 6 bases clipped from V and 2 bases from J, the junction kept 6 bases outside the gene matches. CDR1 and CDR2 (germline): MNHEY, SVGEGT. This CDR3 has 14 amino acids. For the CDR3, the DNA is TGTGCCAGCAGCTTGCCAGGGGGAAACTATGGCTACACCTTC. Translation gives CASSLPGGNYGYTF.

The chain is built from TRBV11-3 and TRBJ2-7; 7 bases are a match to TRBD2. With V trimmed by 6 bases and J by 2 bases, 4 bases remained unmatched. The CDR3 loop spans 13 amino acids. Germline lookup yields CDR1 SGHNT and CDR2 YENEEA. The CDR3 nucleotides read TGTGCCAGCAGGGGACTAAGGACCTACGAGCAGTACTTC. This encodes CASRGLRTYEQYF. Looking up the rest from reference TRBV11-3 and TRBJ2-7 gives the full variable domain: EAGVVQSPRYKIIEKKQPVAFWCNPISGHNTLYWYLQNLGQGPELLIRYENEEAVDDSQLPKDRFSAERLKGVDSTLKIQPAELGDSAVYLCASRGLRTYEQYFGPGTRLTVT.

The CDR3 bases are TGTGCCAGCAATCCTTTAGCGGGCCCTAGCACAGATACGCAGTATTTT. It encodes CASNPLAGPSTDTQYF. The V gene is TRBV27, the J gene TRBJ2-3; 7 nucleotides line up with TRBD2. The trim removed 7 bases at V and 0 bases at J, leaving 10 bases unmatched. CDR3 length equals 16 residues. Germline CDR1 is MNHEY and CDR2 is SMNVEV (reference sequence).

As to this clone: At one end, the junction sequence differs from germline, possibly due to a read error. V is TRBV7-7 and J is TRBJ2-1; 15 nucleotides line up with TRBD2. Germline V gene lookup returns CDR1 SSHAT and CDR2 FNYEAQ (reference sequence). CDR3 size: 16 residues. CDR3 amino acids: CASSPGLAGGADEQFF. CDR3 coding DNA: TGTGCTAGCAGCCCTGGACTAGCGGGGGGGGCAGATGAGCAGTTCTTC.

The chain joins TRBV5-6 to TRBJ1-6; 7 bases agree with TRBD1. The CDR3 extends over 12 amino acids. From germline, CDR1 is SGHDT and CDR2 YYEEEE. J was trimmed by 10 bases and V by 9 bases; bases with no gene match: 7. The CDR3 sequence is CATRQGGSPLHF. In nucleotides, the CDR3 is TGTGCCACCAGACAGGGCGGATCACCCCTCCACTTT.

V is TRBV7-8 and J is TRBJ1-4, with TRBD1 matching 9 bases. The CDR3 sequence is 15 residues long. Germline V gene data show CDR1 as SGHVS and CDR2 as FQNEAQ. V lost 0 bases to trimming and J lost 13 bases; unmatched junction nucleotides: 9. The CDR3 DNA reads as TGTGCCAGCAGCTTAGCGAACAGGGGGCGCTCAGGACTGTTTTTT. Its translation is CASSLANRGRSGLFF. Full variable domain (rest looked up from reference TRBV7-8 and TRBJ1-4): GAGVSQSPRYKVAKRGQDVALRCDPISGHVSLFWYQQALGQGPEFLTYFQNEAQLDKSGLPSDRFFAERPEGSVSTLKIQRTQQEDSAVYLCASSLANRGRSGLFFGSGTQLSVL.

The chain has TRBV9 and TRBJ2-1; 13 positions agree with TRBD2. CDR1 and CDR2 (germline): SGDLS, YYNGEE. The CDR3 covers 16 residues. Trimming removed 3 bases from V and 6 bases from J; junction bases left unmatched: 6. In DNA, the CDR3 is TGTGCCAGCAGCGGATTACTAGCGGGAGGGGGCAATGAGCAGTTCTTC. Translated: CASSGLLAGGGNEQFF.

The J gene is TRBJ1-2, the V gene TRBV6-2 or TRBV6-3; no firm D call. The length of the CDR3 is 13 residues. Germline lookup yields CDR1 MNHEY and CDR2 SVGEGT. Trimming stripped 6 bases from V and 5 bases from J, with 13 bases between. The CDR3: CASSLDTKYGYTF. The CDR3 nucleotides read TGTGCCAGCAGCCTCGATACAAAATATGGCTACACCTTC.

This clone was found a few times. The rearrangement joins TRBV6-6 to TRBJ2-3, with TRBD2 matching 12 bases. There are 15 residues in the CDR3. The trim removed 4 bases at V and 9 bases at J, leaving 8 bases unmatched. Germline CDR1 and CDR2: MNHNY and SVGAGI (reference sequence). The CDR3 DNA is TGTGCCAGCAGTTTCTCTAGCGGGAGGGCGGGAACGCAGTATTTT. It is translated as CASSFSSGRAGTQYF.

The chain has TRBV19 and TRBJ2-2; a possible D gene is TRBD1 (5 bases). This CDR3 region has 17 residues. Trimming removed 5 bases from V and 4 bases from J, with 20 bases in between. In germline, CDR1 is LNHDA, CDR2 SQIVND (reference sequence). The chain's CDR3 is CASSPLQGYPFTGELFF. The CDR3 DNA follows: TGTGCCAGTAGTCCGCTCCAGGGCTACCCCTTCACCGGGGAGCTGTTTTTT.

CDR3 sequence (DNA): TGTGCCAGCAGCCTAAACAGGGGTCCTTTCCTCTATGGCTACACCTTC. Encoded protein: CASSLNRGPFLYGYTF. V is TRBV11-2 and J is TRBJ1-2; 7 nucleotides line up with TRBD1. Germline lookup yields CDR1 SGHAT and CDR2 FQNNGV. The V segment lost 5 bases and the J segment 4 bases; nucleotides outside the gene matches: 13. The CDR3 totals 16 residues. Using reference TRBV11-2 and TRBJ1-2 for the parts outside the CDR3, the full variable domain is EAGVAQSPRYKIIEKRQSVAFWCNPISGHATLYWYQQILGQGPKLLIQFQNNGVVDDSQLPKDRFSAERLKGVDSTLKIQPAKLEDSAVYLCASSLNRGPFLYGYTFGSGTRLTVV.

The rearrangement uses TRBV19 and TRBJ2-7; TRBD1 agrees at 9 bases. This CDR3 is 15 amino acids long. Per germline, CDR1 LNHDA and CDR2 SQIVND (reference sequence). Trimming took 4 bases from V and 2 from J; bases not matched to a gene: 6. CDR3 loop: CASSTGTGSTYEQYF. The DNA of the CDR3 is TGTGCCAGTAGTACCGGGACAGGGTCTACCTACGAGCAGTACTTC.

This chain joins TRBV7-2 and TRBJ2-7; 10 nucleotides align to TRBD2. The CDR3 contains 16 residues. After removal of 5 bases from V and 7 bases from J, the junction contained 14 bases not matched to a gene. Germline V gene sequence: CDR1 SGHTA, CDR2 FQGNSA. CDR3 nucleotides: TGTGCCAGCAGCCCGCAGGCCAGCGGGGGGGCGGGTGAGCAGTACTTC. Translated, it gives CASSPQASGGAGEQYF.

This chain links TRBV6-5 with TRBJ1-6; D is perhaps TRBD1 (6 bases). Trimming shortened V by 9 bases and J by 10 bases, and 16 bases separated the two germline ends. The germline CDR1 and CDR2 sequences are MNHEY and SVGAGI. The CDR3 extends over 13 amino acids. Written as DNA, the CDR3 is TGTGCCAGTAACAGGGCCCCTCTCTCACCCCTCCACTTT. Translated, it gives CASNRAPLSPLHF.

The chain carries TRBV6-1 and TRBJ1-4; D is uncertain. From germline, CDR1 is MNHNS and CDR2 SASEGT. The CDR3 contains 15 residues. Trimming took 0 bases from V and 0 from J, leaving 5 bases between them. The CDR3 is CASSEASATNEKLFF. The CDR3 bases are TGTGCCAGCAGTGAAGCCTCAGCAACTAATGAAAAACTGTTTTTT.

This clone has a single count. The rearrangement links TRBV6-1 to TRBJ2-1, with 8 bases identical to TRBD2. V lost 2 bases and J lost 11; bases outside the gene matches: 8. The CDR3 totals 14 residues. Germline lookup yields CDR1 MNHNS and CDR2 SASEGT. The CDR3 DNA follows: TGTGCCAGCAGTGAAAGTTTTAGCGGGGATAAGCAGTTCTTC. This sequence encodes CASSESFSGDKQFF.